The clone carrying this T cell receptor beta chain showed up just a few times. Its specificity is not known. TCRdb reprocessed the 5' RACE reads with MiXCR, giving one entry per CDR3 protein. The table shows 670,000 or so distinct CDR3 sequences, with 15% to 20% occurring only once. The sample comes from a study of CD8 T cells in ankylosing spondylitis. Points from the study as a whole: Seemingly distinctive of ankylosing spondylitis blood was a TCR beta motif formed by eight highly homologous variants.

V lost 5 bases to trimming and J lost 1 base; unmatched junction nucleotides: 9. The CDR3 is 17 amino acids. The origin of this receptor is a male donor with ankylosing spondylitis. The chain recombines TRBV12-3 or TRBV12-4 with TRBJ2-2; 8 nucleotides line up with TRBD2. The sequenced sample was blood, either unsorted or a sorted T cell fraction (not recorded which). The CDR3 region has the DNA TGTGCCAGCAGTCCCTCCCAGCTAGCGGGGAACACCGGGGAGCTGTTTTTT. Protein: CASSPSQLAGNTGELFF.